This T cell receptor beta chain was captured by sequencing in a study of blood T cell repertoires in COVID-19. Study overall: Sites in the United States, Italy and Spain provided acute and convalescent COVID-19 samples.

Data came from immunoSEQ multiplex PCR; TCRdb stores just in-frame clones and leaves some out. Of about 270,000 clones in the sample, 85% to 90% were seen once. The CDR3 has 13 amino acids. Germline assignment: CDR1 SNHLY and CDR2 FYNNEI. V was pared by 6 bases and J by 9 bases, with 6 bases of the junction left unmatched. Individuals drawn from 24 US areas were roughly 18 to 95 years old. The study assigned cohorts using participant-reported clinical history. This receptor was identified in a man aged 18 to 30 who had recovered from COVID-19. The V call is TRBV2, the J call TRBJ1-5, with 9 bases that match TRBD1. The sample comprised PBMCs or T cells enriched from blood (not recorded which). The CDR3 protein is CASRETGGLPQHF. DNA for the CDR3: TGTGCCAGCAGGGAAACAGGGGGCTTGCCCCAGCATTTT. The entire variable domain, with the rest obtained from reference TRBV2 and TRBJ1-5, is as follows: EPEVTQTPSHQVTQMGQEVILRCVPISNHLYFYWYRQILGQKVEFLVSFYNNEISEKSEIFDDQFSVERPDGSNFTLKIRSTKLEDSAMYFCASRETGGLPQHFGDGTRLSIL.